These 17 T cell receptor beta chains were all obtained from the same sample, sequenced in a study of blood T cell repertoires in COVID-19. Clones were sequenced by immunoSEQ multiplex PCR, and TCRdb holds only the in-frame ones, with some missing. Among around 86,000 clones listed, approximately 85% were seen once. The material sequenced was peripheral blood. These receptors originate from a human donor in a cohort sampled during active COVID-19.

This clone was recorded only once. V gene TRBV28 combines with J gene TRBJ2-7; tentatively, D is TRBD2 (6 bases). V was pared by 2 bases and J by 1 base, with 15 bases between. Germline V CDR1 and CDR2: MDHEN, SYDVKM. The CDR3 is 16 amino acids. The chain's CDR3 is CASSLGSAGRSYEQYF. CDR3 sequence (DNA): TGTGCCAGCAGTTTAGGATCGGCAGGGAGGTCCTACGAGCAGTACTTC.

Written as DNA, the CDR3 is TGCGCCAGCAGCCCGAACCCCCGGGATCGTGAAGCTTTCTTT. The encoded protein is CASSPNPRDREAFF. The V gene is TRBV4-3, the J gene TRBJ1-1; D call uncertain. Trimming took 4 bases from V and 7 from J, leaving 16 bases between them. The CDR3 runs to 14 residues. Germline V gene sequence: CDR1 LGHNA, CDR2 YSLEER.

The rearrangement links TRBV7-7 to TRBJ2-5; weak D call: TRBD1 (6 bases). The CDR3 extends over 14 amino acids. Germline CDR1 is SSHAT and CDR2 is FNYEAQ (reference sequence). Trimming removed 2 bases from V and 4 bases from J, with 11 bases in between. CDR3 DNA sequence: TGTGCCAGCAGCTTACTAACAGGGCCAGAGACCCAGTACTTC. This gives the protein CASSLLTGPETQYF.

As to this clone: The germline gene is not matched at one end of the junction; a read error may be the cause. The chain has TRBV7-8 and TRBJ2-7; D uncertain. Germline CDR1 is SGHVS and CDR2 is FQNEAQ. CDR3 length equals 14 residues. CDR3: CASSSQASAPSLNF. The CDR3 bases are TGTGCCAGCAGCTCCCAGGCGAGTGCCCCCTCCCTTAACTTC.

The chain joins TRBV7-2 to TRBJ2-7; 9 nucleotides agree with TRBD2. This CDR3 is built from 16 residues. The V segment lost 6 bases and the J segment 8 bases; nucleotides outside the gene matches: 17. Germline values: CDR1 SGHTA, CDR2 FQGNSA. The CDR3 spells CASSPQVISGSIQQYF. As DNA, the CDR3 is TGTGCCAGCAGTCCCCAAGTAATTAGCGGGAGTATCCAGCAGTACTTC.

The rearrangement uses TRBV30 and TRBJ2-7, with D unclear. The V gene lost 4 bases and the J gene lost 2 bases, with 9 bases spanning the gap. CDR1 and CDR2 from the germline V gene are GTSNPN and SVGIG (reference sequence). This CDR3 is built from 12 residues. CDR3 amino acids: CAWKQSPYEQYF. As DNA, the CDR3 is TGTGCCTGGAAACAGAGTCCCTACGAGCAGTACTTC.

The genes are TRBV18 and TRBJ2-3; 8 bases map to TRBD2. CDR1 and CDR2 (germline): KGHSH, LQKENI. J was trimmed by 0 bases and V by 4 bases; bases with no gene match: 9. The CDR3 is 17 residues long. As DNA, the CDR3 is TGTGCCAGCTCACTGTCGACTAGCGTATATAGCACAGATACGCAGTATTTT. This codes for CASSLSTSVYSTDTQYF.

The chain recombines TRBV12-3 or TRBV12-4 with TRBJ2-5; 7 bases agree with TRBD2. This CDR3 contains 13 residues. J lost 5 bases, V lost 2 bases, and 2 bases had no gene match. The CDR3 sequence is CASSLPGGETQYF. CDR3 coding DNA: TGTGCCAGCAGTTTACCGGGGGGTGAGACCCAGTACTTC.

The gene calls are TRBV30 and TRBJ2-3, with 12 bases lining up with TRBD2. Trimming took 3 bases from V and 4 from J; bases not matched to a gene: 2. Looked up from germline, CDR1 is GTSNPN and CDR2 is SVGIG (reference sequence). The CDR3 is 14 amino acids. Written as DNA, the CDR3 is TGTGCCTGGAGCAGGACTAGCGGGGCAGATACGCAGTATTTT. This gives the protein CAWSRTSGADTQYF.

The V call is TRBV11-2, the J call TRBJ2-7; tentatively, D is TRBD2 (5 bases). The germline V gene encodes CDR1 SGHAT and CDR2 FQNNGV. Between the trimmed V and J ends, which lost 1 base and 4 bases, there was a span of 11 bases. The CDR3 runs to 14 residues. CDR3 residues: CASSLGRTGYEQYF. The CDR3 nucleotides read TGTGCCAGCAGCTTAGGGAGGACTGGTTACGAGCAGTACTTC.

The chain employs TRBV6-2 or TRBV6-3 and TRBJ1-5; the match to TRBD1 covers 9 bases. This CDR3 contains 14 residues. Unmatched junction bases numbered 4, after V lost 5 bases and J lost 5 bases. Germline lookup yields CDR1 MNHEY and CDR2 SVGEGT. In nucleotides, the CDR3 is TGTGCCAGCAGTCTGACAGGGGGTCATCAGCCCCAGCATTTT. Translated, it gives CASSLTGGHQPQHF.

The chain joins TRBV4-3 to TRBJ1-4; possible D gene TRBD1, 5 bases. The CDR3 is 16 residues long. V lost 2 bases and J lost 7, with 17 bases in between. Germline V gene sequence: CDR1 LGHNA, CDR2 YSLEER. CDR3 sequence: CASSQMGGMGSEKLFF. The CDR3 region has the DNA TGCGCCAGCAGCCAAATGGGGGGGATGGGGAGTGAAAAACTGTTTTTT.

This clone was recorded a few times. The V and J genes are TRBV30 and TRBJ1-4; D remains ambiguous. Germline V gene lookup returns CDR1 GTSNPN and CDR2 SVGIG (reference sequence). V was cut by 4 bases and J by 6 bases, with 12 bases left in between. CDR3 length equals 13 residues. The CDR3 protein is CAWKRVSYEKLFF. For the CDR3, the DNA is TGTGCCTGGAAGAGGGTTAGTTATGAAAAACTGTTTTTT.

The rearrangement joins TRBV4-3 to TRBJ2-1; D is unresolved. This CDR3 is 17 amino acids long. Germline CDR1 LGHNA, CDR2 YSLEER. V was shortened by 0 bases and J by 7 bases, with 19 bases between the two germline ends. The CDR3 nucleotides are TGCGCCAGCAGCCAAGATAGTCGGGTCCTAAGTTCGAATGAGCAGTTCTTC. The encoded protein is CASSQDSRVLSSNEQFF.

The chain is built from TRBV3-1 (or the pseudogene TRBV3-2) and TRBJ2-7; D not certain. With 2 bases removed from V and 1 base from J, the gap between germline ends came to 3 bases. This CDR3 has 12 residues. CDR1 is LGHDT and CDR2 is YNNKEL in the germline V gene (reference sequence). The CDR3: CASSQRSYEQYF. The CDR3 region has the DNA TGTGCCAGCAGCCAACGGTCCTACGAGCAGTACTTC.

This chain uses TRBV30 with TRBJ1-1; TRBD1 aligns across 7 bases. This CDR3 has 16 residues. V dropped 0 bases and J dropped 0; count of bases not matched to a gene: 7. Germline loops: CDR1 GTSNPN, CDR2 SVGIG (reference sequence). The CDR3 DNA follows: TGTGCCTGGAGTGTAAAGGGACAGTCGTTGAACACTGAAGCTTTCTTT. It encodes CAWSVKGQSLNTEAFF.

CDR3 in DNA: TGTGCCAGCCGCCCGGGGACTAGCGGGGGGGGCTACGGGGAGCTGTTTTTT. This sequence encodes CASRPGTSGGGYGELFF. The chain is built from TRBV11-3 and TRBJ2-2; 16 bases fit TRBD2. Germline V gene data show CDR1 as SGHNT and CDR2 as YENEEA. This CDR3 comprises 17 residues. The V gene end was trimmed by 8 bases and the J gene end by 7 bases; junction bases not matched to a gene: 10.